This T cell receptor beta chain was sequenced during a study of regulatory T cells in long-lasting Graves disease. TCR beta libraries were built with iRepertoire HTBI primers and Arm-PCR of CDR3 regions. TCRdb reprocessed the multiplex PCR reads via MiXCR and lists one record per CDR3 protein. The sample lists 300,000 to 500,000 distinct CDR3 sequences, about a fifth occurring once. Only a few counts were recorded for this clonotype. Germline V lookup: CDR1 MNHNS, CDR2 SASEGT. CDR3 length: 13 amino acids. Trimming pared 6 bases from V and 7 bases from J, leaving 16 bases between. Time point described: persistent/refractory GD, antithyroid drugs over 5 years with positive TRAb. The TCR library used RNA extracted from PBMCs.

Sequences were derived from peripheral blood mononuclear cells (PBMCs), sampled when the disease was refractory, from a patient treated with antithyroid drugs. The gene calls are TRBV6-1 and TRBJ2-7; tentative D call: TRBD2 (5 bases). The sequence was collected from a female donor with Graves disease. In nucleotides, the CDR3 is TGTGCCAGCAGAAGGACTCCTACCACGGAGCAGTACTTC. This encodes CASRRTPTTEQYF.